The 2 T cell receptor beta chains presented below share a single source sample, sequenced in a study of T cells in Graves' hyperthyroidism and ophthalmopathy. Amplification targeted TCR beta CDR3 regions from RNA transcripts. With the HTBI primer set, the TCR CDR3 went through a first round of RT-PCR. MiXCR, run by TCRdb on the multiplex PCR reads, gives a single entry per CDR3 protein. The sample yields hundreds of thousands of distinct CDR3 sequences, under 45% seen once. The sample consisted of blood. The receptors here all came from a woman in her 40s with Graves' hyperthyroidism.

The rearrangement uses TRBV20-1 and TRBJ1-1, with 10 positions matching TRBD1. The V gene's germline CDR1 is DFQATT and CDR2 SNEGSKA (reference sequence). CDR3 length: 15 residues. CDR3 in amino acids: CSGIWTGGMNTEAFF. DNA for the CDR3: TGCAGCGGAATTTGGACAGGGGGGATGAACACTGAAGCTTTCTTT.

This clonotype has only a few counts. The CDR3 loop reads CATSREGRETDTQYF. The CDR3 nucleotides are TGTGCCACCAGCAGAGAGGGGCGAGAAACAGATACGCAGTATTTT. This chain uses TRBV15 with TRBJ2-3, with D possibly being TRBD1 (5 bases). V was cut by 0 bases and J by 3 bases, with 10 bases left in between. CDR3 size: 15 residues. Germline-derived CDR1 and CDR2 are LNHNV and YYDKDF (reference sequence).